These 10 T cell receptor beta chains share one sample of origin, sequenced in a study of cytomegalovirus exposure and HLA in healthy donors. Both 60 Vbeta primers and 13 Jbeta primers went into the PCR. Assay used: immunoSEQ multiplex PCR; TCRdb lists only in-frame clones, some missing. The table has about 160,000 clones, approximately 80% seen once. Input material: PBMCs. The receptors derive from a man aged 25-45 years in good health and CMV-seropositive.

This clone was seen a few times. The CDR3 DNA reads TGTGCCAGCAGTGCTCCGGGACAGGGGGCGACCGGGGAGCTGTTTTTT. Its protein is CASSAPGQGATGELFF. The chain recombines TRBV5-4 with TRBJ2-2, with 12 bases lining up with TRBD1. The germline V gene has CDR1 SGHNT and CDR2 YYREEE (reference sequence). V lost 5 bases, J lost 5 bases, and 7 bases stayed unmatched. The CDR3 is made up of 16 amino acids.

V and J are TRBV5-1 and TRBJ2-3, with D perhaps matching TRBD2 (7 bases). The germline V gene has CDR1 SGHRS and CDR2 YFSETQ. This CDR3 region has 14 residues. The V end lost 4 bases, the J end lost 4 bases, and 13 bases lay between the germline ends. The chain's CDR3 is CASSPGGLADTQYF. The CDR3 DNA follows: TGCGCCAGCAGCCCGGGGGGCTTAGCAGATACGCAGTATTTT.

The chain uses TRBV11-2 and TRBJ1-1, with D possibly matching TRBD1 (6 bases). The CDR3 contains 13 residues. Germline loops: CDR1 SGHAT, CDR2 FQNNGV. V lost 3 bases and J lost 9, with 14 bases in between. The DNA of the CDR3 is TGTGCCAGCAGCTTCCTTGGGGGGGCTAAAGCTTTCTTT. Its protein is CASSFLGGAKAFF.

This rearrangement joins TRBV2 to TRBJ1-1; D uncertain. Trimming cost V 4 bases and J 5 bases, with 14 bases left between them. This CDR3 is built from 14 residues. Germline V CDR1 and CDR2: SNHLY, FYNNEI. CDR3 in amino acids: CASSAVGSGTEAFF. The CDR3 region has the DNA TGTGCCAGCAGTGCCGTGGGATCGGGGACTGAAGCTTTCTTT.

This clone was seen more than once but under ten times. The chain links TRBV30 to TRBJ2-1; TRBD2 agrees at 9 bases. In germline, CDR1 is GTSNPN, CDR2 SVGIG (reference sequence). Trimming cost V 0 bases and J 5 bases; bases outside gene matches: 2. The CDR3 extends over 14 amino acids. CDR3 nucleotide sequence: TGTGCCTGGAGTGTACTAGCGGGCCACAATGAGCAGTTCTTC. The encoded protein is CAWSVLAGHNEQFF.

The CDR3 region is CASTSLPGEKLFF. CDR3 nucleotides: TGTGCCAGCACCTCCCTCCCCGGGGAAAAACTGTTTTTT. This rearrangement joins TRBV2 to TRBJ1-4; D unresolved. Germline assignment: CDR1 SNHLY and CDR2 FYNNEI. V was shortened by 7 bases and J by 8 bases, with 14 bases between the two germline ends. The CDR3 runs 13 residues. Complete variable domain (other parts from reference TRBV2 and TRBJ1-4): EPEVTQTPSHQVTQMGQEVILRCVPISNHLYFYWYRQILGQKVEFLVSFYNNEISEKSEIFDDQFSVERPDGSNFTLKIRSTKLEDSAMYFCASTSLPGEKLFFGSGTQLSVL.

The rearrangement uses TRBV6-6 and TRBJ1-2; TRBD1 matches at 7 bases. The CDR3 spans 12 residues. V shed 5 bases, J shed 5 bases, and the junction held 2 bases outside the gene matches. CDR1 and CDR2 from the germline V gene are MNHNY and SVGAGI (reference sequence). The CDR3 nucleotides read TGTGCCAGCAGTGACAGGGTTTATGGCTACACCTTC. Translating it yields CASSDRVYGYTF.

This rearrangement joins TRBV10-3 to TRBJ2-5; TRBD1 is a possible D gene (5 bases). This CDR3 region has 15 residues. The V and J ends lost 3 bases and 5 bases respectively, with 16 bases between them. Germline V gene sequence: CDR1 ENHRY, CDR2 SYGVKD. CDR3 loop: CAISDDSATGETQYF. The CDR3 nucleotides read TGTGCCATCAGTGATGACAGCGCGACCGGGGAGACCCAGTACTTC.

This clone appeared once. The rearrangement links TRBV10-3 to TRBJ1-1, with TRBD1 matching over 9 bases. Germline V CDR1 and CDR2: ENHRY, SYGVKD. Trimming at V came to 2 bases and at J to 4 bases, leaving 8 bases not matched to a gene. The CDR3 consists of 16 residues. This chain's CDR3 is CAISEGGTGWVTEAFF. Written as DNA, the CDR3 is TGTGCCATCAGTGAGGGGGGGACAGGGTGGGTCACTGAAGCTTTCTTT.

This clone was recorded a few times. This sequence joins TRBV28 and TRBJ1-4, with D perhaps matching TRBD1 (6 bases). The V gene lost 3 bases and the J gene lost 11 bases, with 10 bases spanning the gap. This CDR3 is 12 amino acids long. CDR1 MDHEN and CDR2 SYDVKM come from the germline V gene. CDR3 region: CASSFSQGKLFF. Written as DNA, the CDR3 is TGTGCCAGCAGTTTTTCGCAGGGGAAACTGTTTTTT.